This T cell receptor beta chain derives from a study of CD8 T cells in ankylosing spondylitis. With 3 bases clipped from V and 3 bases from J, the junction kept 13 bases outside the gene matches. The CDR3 contains 18 residues. CDR1 is LNHDA, CDR2 SQIVND, per germline (reference sequence). The study's findings and limits: A TCR beta motif made of under 10 highly homologous variants seemed typical of ankylosing spondylitis blood.

TCRdb reanalysed the 5' RACE reads using MiXCR and keeps one entry per CDR3 protein. The sample lists 150,000 to 200,000 distinct CDR3 sequences, 15% to 20% occurring once. This clonotype was seen ten or more times. Its antigen is still unknown. The chain links TRBV19 to TRBJ2-4; TRBD1 agrees at 8 bases. This receptor was obtained from a male donor aged 5-29 years with ankylosing spondylitis or in good health (not recorded which). Input material: blood, either unsorted or a sorted T cell fraction (not recorded which). CDR3 in amino acids: CASSIPAMRQGYKNIQYF. The CDR3 bases are TGTGCCAGTAGTATCCCGGCCATGAGACAGGGGTACAAAAACATTCAGTACTTC.